This T cell receptor (beta chain) is drawn from a study of blood T cell repertoires in COVID-19. Sequencing used immunoSEQ multiplex PCR; TCRdb keeps in-frame clones, though not all of them. The sample carries over 25,000 clones, 87% recorded once. The germline CDR1 and CDR2 sequences are SGHRS and YFSETQ. The CDR3 sequence is 15 residues long. V shed 1 base and J 5 bases; nucleotides not matched to a gene: 6. The sequence was collected from a human donor in a cohort sampled during active COVID-19. The donor label of this sample is uncertain. V is TRBV5-1 and J is TRBJ2-3, with TRBD2 identical over 8 bases. The sequenced material came from peripheral blood. The CDR3 DNA follows: TGCGCCAGCAGCTTGAGGCGGGGGGCCTTAGATACGCAGTATTTT. Translation gives CASSLRRGALDTQYF.